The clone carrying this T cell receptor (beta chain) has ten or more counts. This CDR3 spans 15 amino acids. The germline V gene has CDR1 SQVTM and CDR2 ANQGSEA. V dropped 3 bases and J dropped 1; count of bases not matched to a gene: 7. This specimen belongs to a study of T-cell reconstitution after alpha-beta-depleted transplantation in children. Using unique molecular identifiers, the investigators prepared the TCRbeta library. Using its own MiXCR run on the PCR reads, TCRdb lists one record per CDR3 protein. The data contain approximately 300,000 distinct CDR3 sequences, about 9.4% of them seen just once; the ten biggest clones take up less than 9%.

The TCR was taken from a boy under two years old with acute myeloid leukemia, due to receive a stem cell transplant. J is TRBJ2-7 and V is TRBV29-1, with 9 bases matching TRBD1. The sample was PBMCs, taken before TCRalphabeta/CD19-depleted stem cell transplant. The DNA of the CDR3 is TGCAGCGTTGAGAATCCACAGGGGGCGTCCTACGAGCAGTACTTC. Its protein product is CSVENPQGASYEQYF.